The clone carrying this TCR beta chain was seen repeatedly, ten times or more. Its specificity is unknown. The CDR3 loop spans 15 amino acids. The ends were cut back, 1 base at V and 0 bases at J, with 7 bases in the middle. CDR1 and CDR2 from the germline V gene are LGHNA and YSLEER. TCRdb passed the 5' RACE reads through MiXCR, listing each CDR3 protein once. The sample records 160,000 or so distinct CDR3 sequences, 8.5% to 10% being singletons. This sample was taken from a study of CD8 T cells in ankylosing spondylitis. Whole-study findings and limits: Earlier reports found some motif variants in synovial fluid and blood in reactive arthritis. Peripheral blood samples showed relatively rare disease-linked clones, and these clones were CD8+. The study identified a TCR beta motif of roughly eight highly homologous variants that appeared characteristic of ankylosing spondylitis blood.

The genes are TRBV4-3 and TRBJ1-5; a possible D gene is TRBD1 (5 bases). This TCR was recovered from a female donor with ankylosing spondylitis or in good health (not recorded which). Sequencing was performed on blood, either unsorted or a sorted T cell fraction (not recorded which). CDR3: CASSQVGGSNQPQHF. CDR3 coding DNA: TGCGCCAGCAGCCAAGTCGGGGGTAGCAATCAGCCCCAGCATTTT.